These T cell receptor beta chains were read from a single sample in a study of blood T cell repertoires in COVID-19. The repertoire was sequenced with immunoSEQ multiplex PCR; TCRdb's copy has only in-frame clones and lacks some. Among a few hundred thousand clones listed, 86% were seen once. The sequencing input was peripheral blood. Every receptor here comes from a man aged 25-45 years who had recovered from COVID-19. Both conserved end residues are part of each CDR3. A D gene is named only where the DNA matches it firmly. The size field is filled for only some rows; it gives once, few, many or a size class.

v_call	d_call	j_call	clone_size	cdr3_aa	cdr3_nt
TRBV3-1/TRBV3-2	TRBD1	TRBJ2-7	.	CASSQDLGDRGFSYEQYF	TGTGCCAGCAGCCAAGATCTTGGCGACAGGGGTTTTTCCTACGAGCAGTACTTC
TRBV30	.	TRBJ2-1	.	CAWRTQGGSNEQFF	TGTGCCTGGAGAACGCAGGGGGGAAGCAATGAGCAGTTCTTC
TRBV4-3	TRBD2	TRBJ2-3	.	CASSQTRGVDTQYF	TGCGCCAGCAGCCAAACACGGGGGGTTGATACGCAGTATTTT
TRBV7-6	TRBD1	TRBJ1-1	.	CASSLTRGLSTEAFF	TGTGCCAGCAGCTTAACAAGGGGGCTTAGCACTGAAGCTTTCTTT
TRBV5-1	.	TRBJ1-1	.	CASTRGGSGNTEAFF	TGCGCCAGCACCCGGGGAGGGTCGGGGAACACTGAAGCTTTCTTT
TRBV4-1	TRBD1	TRBJ2-2	.	CASSPRTGSTGELFF	TGCGCCAGCAGCCCTCGGACAGGTAGTACCGGGGAGCTGTTTTTT
TRBV19	.	TRBJ1-1	.	CASSGRDNTEAFF	TGTGCCAGTAGTGGCAGGGATAACACTGAAGCTTTCTTT
TRBV7-9	TRBD1	TRBJ1-1	.	CASSLSTGGTEAFF	TGTGCCAGCAGCTTGTCGACAGGGGGCACTGAAGCTTTCTTT
TRBV30	TRBD1	TRBJ1-6	.	CAWTLDRSVPTLHF	TGTGCCTGGACGTTGGACAGGAGCGTCCCGACCCTCCACTTT
TRBV19	.	TRBJ2-1	.	CASSVTGGQIEQFF	TGTGCCTCAAGCGTAACGGGCGGGCAAATAGAGCAGTTCTTC
TRBV6-6	TRBD1	TRBJ1-6	.	CAGGTEYNSPLHF	TGTGCCGGCGGGACAGAGTATAATTCACCCCTCCACTTT
TRBV10-2	.	TRBJ2-5	.	CASSESRGETQYF	TGCGCCAGCAGTGAGAGCAGGGGCGAGACCCAGTACTTC
TRBV4-1	.	TRBJ2-3	.	CASSQITGADTQYF	TGCGCCAGCAGCCAGATCACGGGGGCAGATACGCAGTATTTT
TRBV28	.	TRBJ1-6	.	CASFPQGSSYNSPLHF	TGTGCCAGCTTTCCCCAGGGAAGCTCCTATAATTCACCCCTCCACTTT
TRBV27	.	TRBJ1-4	few	CASRRDPNPPYEKLFF	TGTGCCAGCAGGCGGGACCCAAACCCGCCTTATGAAAAACTGTTTTTT
TRBV19	TRBD1	TRBJ1-1	.	CASSLFPGTGGVNTEAFF	TGTGCCAGTAGTTTATTTCCCGGGACAGGGGGCGTGAACACTGAAGCTTTCTTT
TRBV18	TRBD1	TRBJ1-3	.	CASSPSTGGFNTIYF	TGTGCCAGCTCACCATCCACAGGGGGTTTCAACACCATATATTTT
TRBV5-1	TRBD1	TRBJ2-7	.	CASSFGTVPYEQYF	TGCGCCAGCAGTTTCGGGACAGTCCCCTACGAGCAGTACTTC
TRBV5-1	.	TRBJ1-1	.	CASSWETPGSAFF	TGCGCCAGCAGCTGGGAAACACCGGGATCAGCTTTCTTT
TRBV2	.	TRBJ1-1	.	CASTPGQTNTEAFF	TGTGCCAGCACCCCGGGACAAACGAACACTGAAGCTTTCTTT
TRBV15	.	TRBJ2-1	.	CATSVHRSSYNEQFF	TGTGCCACCAGCGTCCACAGGAGCTCCTACAATGAGCAGTTCTTC
TRBV5-1	.	TRBJ1-1	.	CASSLALMNTEAFF	TGCGCCAGCAGCTTGGCTCTTATGAACACTGAAGCTTTCTTT
TRBV19	TRBD1	TRBJ1-2	.	CATYRGGYTF	TGTGCCACCTACAGGGGTGGCTACACCTTC
TRBV12-3/TRBV12-4	TRBD1	TRBJ1-2	.	CASSFGTGNGYTF	TGTGCCAGCAGTTTTGGGACAGGCAATGGCTACACCTTC
TRBV3-1/TRBV3-2	TRBD1	TRBJ2-7	.	CASSQDRDRGVFNEQYF	TGTGCCAGCAGCCAAGATAGGGACAGAGGCGTTTTTAACGAGCAGTACTTC
TRBV10-3	.	TRBJ2-1	.	CAIMRDSLHNEQFF	TGTGCCATCATGCGGGACAGTCTCCACAATGAGCAGTTCTTC
TRBV5-1	.	TRBJ1-3	.	CASSLGGGLFSGNTIYF	TGCGCCAGCAGCTTGGGGGGAGGACTGTTCTCTGGAAACACCATATATTTT
TRBV6-5	.	TRBJ2-3	.	CASSYVGATSTDTQYF	TGTGCCAGCAGTTATGTTGGGGCTACTAGCACAGATACGCAGTATTTT
TRBV5-1	TRBD2	TRBJ2-1	.	CASSFGALAGANNEQFF	TGCGCCAGCAGCTTTGGGGCACTAGCGGGGGCCAACAATGAGCAGTTCTTC
TRBV4-1	.	TRBJ1-1	.	CASSHGWRQGYTEAFF	TGCGCCAGCAGCCACGGGTGGAGGCAGGGGTACACTGAAGCTTTCTTT
TRBV6-5	TRBD1	TRBJ1-5	.	CASNPTGGNQPQHF	TGTGCCAGCAACCCAACAGGGGGGAATCAGCCCCAGCATTTT
TRBV28	.	TRBJ1-3	.	CASSLPQGFSGNTIYF	TGTGCCAGCAGTTTACCCCAGGGCTTCTCTGGAAACACCATATATTTT
TRBV13	.	TRBJ2-2	.	CASRPAGRDSLMYAVTGELFF	TGTGCCAGCAGACCCGCCGGAAGGGACTCCTTGATGTATGCGGTCACCGGGGAGCTGTTTTTT
TRBV6-4	.	TRBJ1-1	.	CASRPRQGSTEAFF	TGTGCCAGCAGGCCCAGGCAGGGAAGCACTGAAGCTTTCTTT
TRBV20-1	TRBD2	TRBJ2-3	.	CSASFTRGSWGTDTQYF	TGCAGTGCTAGTTTCACGCGGGGGTCGTGGGGCACAGATACGCAGTATTTT
TRBV5-6	.	TRBJ2-5	.	CASAWAVGRGETQYF	TGTGCCAGCGCTTGGGCGGTGGGGCGAGGAGAGACCCAGTACTTC
TRBV6-5	.	TRBJ1-6	few	CASSYSRLYNSPLHF	TGTGCCAGCAGTTACTCCCGACTCTATAATTCACCCCTCCACTTT
TRBV5-1	TRBD2	TRBJ2-3	.	CASRLAGFTDTQYF	TGCGCCAGCCGACTAGCGGGGTTCACAGATACGCAGTATTTT
TRBV2	.	TRBJ1-5	.	CASSPDYQPQHF	TGTGCCAGCAGTCCCGACTATCAGCCCCAGCATTTT
TRBV6-4	TRBD1	TRBJ2-6	.	CASSTGAGANVLTF	TGTGCCAGCAGTACAGGGGCTGGGGCCAACGTCCTGACTTTC
TRBV10-2	.	TRBJ1-5	.	CASSSGLDGNSQPQHF	TGCGCCAGCAGTTCGGGCTTAGACGGGAATAGTCAGCCCCAGCATTTT
TRBV29-1	TRBD1	TRBJ2-7	.	CSVERLIEGTGTPYEQYF	TGCAGCGTTGAAAGGCTAATAGAGGGGACAGGGACCCCCTACGAGCAGTACTTC
TRBV6-2/TRBV6-3	.	TRBJ1-5	.	CASSYNRVEQPQHF	TGTGCCAGCAGTTACAACAGAGTAGAACAGCCCCAGCATTTT
TRBV18	.	TRBJ1-3	.	CASSPWTVTHGSGNTIYF	TGTGCCAGCTCACCCTGGACAGTGACCCATGGCTCTGGAAACACCATATATTTT
TRBV25-1	.	TRBJ1-2	.	CASGGLTYGYTF	TGTGCCAGCGGTGGACTGACCTATGGCTACACCTTC
TRBV5-6	.	TRBJ1-2	.	CATTLALSNYGYTF	TGTGCCACCACCCTGGCATTGTCTAACTATGGCTACACCTTC
TRBV7-8	TRBD2	TRBJ2-7	.	CASSQGLGNYEQYF	TGTGCCAGCAGCCAGGGACTAGGAAACTACGAGCAGTACTTC
TRBV6-5	.	TRBJ1-1	.	CASSYARGELNTEAFF	TGTGCCAGCAGTTACGCCCGGGGAGAGTTGAACACTGAAGCTTTCTTT
TRBV29-1	.	TRBJ2-3	once	CSSSGEITDTQYF	TGCAGCTCCTCGGGGGAAATCACAGATACGCAGTATTTT
TRBV6-5	.	TRBJ1-6	once	CASNIRGLGSPLHF	TGTGCCAGCAATATCAGGGGTCTTGGTTCACCCCTCCACTTT
TRBV30	TRBD1	TRBJ1-2	.	CAWSQDRVVGYTF	TGTGCCTGGAGTCAGGACAGGGTGGTCGGCTACACCTTC
TRBV3-1/TRBV3-2	TRBD1	TRBJ2-3	.	CATASGGTSTDTQYF	TGTGCCACCGCTTCAGGGGGCACTAGCACAGATACGCAGTATTTT
TRBV5-6	.	TRBJ1-2	.	CASSLASLTHYTF	TGTGCCAGCAGCTTGGCGAGTCTTACCCACTACACCTTC
TRBV19	TRBD2	TRBJ2-2	.	CASSSRRLAGGRTGELFF	TGTGCCAGTAGTAGCCGCCGACTAGCGGGGGGGCGGACCGGGGAGCTGTTTTTT
TRBV7-2	TRBD1	TRBJ1-1	.	CASSPRTGADTEAFF	TGTGCCAGCAGCCCGAGGACAGGGGCGGACACTGAAGCTTTCTTT
TRBV4-3	TRBD1	TRBJ2-3	.	CASSPGTAHTDTQYF	TGCGCCAGCAGCCCAGGGACAGCCCACACAGATACGCAGTATTTT
TRBV24-1	TRBD1	TRBJ2-3	.	CATSDSGTGVWDTQYF	TGTGCCACCAGTGATTCTGGGACAGGTGTGTGGGATACGCAGTATTTT
TRBV18	TRBD1	TRBJ2-5	.	CAAPNSPGQGVETQYF	TGTGCCGCCCCAAACAGCCCGGGACAGGGAGTGGAGACCCAGTACTTC
TRBV2	.	TRBJ2-3	.	CASSERGDTQYF	TGTGCCAGCAGTGAACGAGGAGATACGCAGTATTTT
TRBV29-1	TRBD1	TRBJ1-1	.	CSVTGTGGWNTEAFF	TGCAGCGTAACCGGGACAGGGGGCTGGAACACTGAAGCTTTCTTT